Listed here are 11 T cell receptor beta chains from one sample, sequenced in a study of OX40 agonist ivuxolimab in advanced cancers. The assay was immunoSEQ multiplex PCR, and TCRdb's table has in-frame clones only and misses some. The data contain more than 45,000 clones, about 91% of them singletons. Sequenced material: CD4+ or CD8+ T cells sorted from blood, taken in a trial of the OX40 agonist ivuxolimab. These receptor sequences come from an adult with an advanced solid tumor such as melanoma, head and neck, liver or kidney cancer.

The gene calls are TRBV29-1 and TRBJ2-1; D is undetermined. In germline, CDR1 is SQVTM, CDR2 ANQGSEA. Trimming pared 5 bases from V and 5 bases from J, leaving 16 bases between. The CDR3 extends over 14 amino acids. Here the CDR3 reads CSVSFWVENNEQFF. CDR3 coding DNA: TGCAGCGTTTCATTTTGGGTAGAAAACAATGAGCAGTTCTTC.

This chain connects TRBV27 to TRBJ2-1; 8 nucleotides match TRBD2. Germline CDR1 reads MNHEY; CDR2 reads SMNVEV (reference sequence). With V trimmed by 5 bases and J by 8 bases, 8 bases remained unmatched. CDR3 length: 14 amino acids. The CDR3 loop is CASSPSAGGDEQFF. The CDR3 DNA sequence: TGTGCCAGCAGTCCTTCGGCCGGGGGGGATGAGCAGTTCTTC.

The chain has TRBV19 and TRBJ2-7; the D gene could be TRBD1 or TRBD2 (5 bases each). V was pared by 4 bases and J by 7 bases, with 14 bases between. This CDR3 is built from 13 residues. Germline V CDR1 and CDR2: LNHDA, SQIVND (reference sequence). CDR3 DNA sequence: TGTGCCAGTAGTACCCCCGGGACGAAAGAGCAGTACTTC. It specifies CASSTPGTKEQYF.

This clone occurred a few times. The junction and the germline gene differ at one end; a read error may be behind it. This sequence joins TRBV6-4 and TRBJ2-1, with D uncertain. The CDR3 is 14 amino acids. Germline V gene lookup returns CDR1 MRHNA and CDR2 SNTAGT. CDR3 DNA sequence: TGTGCCAGCAGTTACTCGATTTTTGACAATGAGCAGTTCTTC. Its protein is CASSYSIFDNEQFF.

The chain is built from TRBV4-1 and TRBJ2-7; 7 nucleotides line up with TRBD1. The V segment lost 1 base and the J segment 3 bases; nucleotides outside the gene matches: 9. Germline V gene lookup returns CDR1 MGHRA and CDR2 YSYEKL. The CDR3 covers 16 residues. The CDR3 coding sequence is TGCGCCAGCAGCCAAGTTCCGGCAGGGGGATACTACGAGCAGTACTTC. Protein sequence: CASSQVPAGGYYEQYF.

The V call is TRBV7-2, the J call TRBJ2-2; D call uncertain. The CDR3 has 14 amino acids. The V gene's germline CDR1 is SGHTA and CDR2 FQGNSA. Deletions cut 1 base from V and 3 bases from J, with 6 bases between. The CDR3 protein is CASSLDSHTGELFF. CDR3 nucleotides: TGTGCCAGCAGCTTAGATAGCCACACCGGGGAGCTGTTTTTT.

The genes are TRBV27 and TRBJ1-5, with no clear D. The CDR3 is 13 amino acids. Germline loops: CDR1 MNHEY, CDR2 SMNVEV (reference sequence). V lost 2 bases to trimming and J lost 5 bases, with 7 bases between them. In DNA, the CDR3 is TGTGCCAGCAGTTTACTGGGAGATCAGCCCCAGCATTTT. This gives the protein CASSLLGDQPQHF.

The V gene is TRBV19, the J gene TRBJ2-1, with TRBD2 as a possible D gene (6 bases). CDR3 length equals 14 residues. Trimming cost V 7 bases and J 4 bases, with 14 bases left between them. From germline, CDR1 is LNHDA and CDR2 SQIVND (reference sequence). In DNA, the CDR3 is TGTGCCAGTACCACGAACCGGGGGTACAATGAGCAGTTCTTC. It specifies CASTTNRGYNEQFF.

In DNA, the CDR3 is TGTGCCAGCAGTCCATCGGGGAGGGAAATTTCCTACGAGCAGTACTTC. This encodes CASSPSGREISYEQYF. The chain joins TRBV28 to TRBJ2-7; 7 positions match TRBD2. The CDR3 extends over 16 amino acids. Trimming cost V 5 bases and J 1 base; bases outside gene matches: 11. CDR1 is MDHEN, CDR2 SYDVKM, per germline.

This clone was observed a handful of times. The chain employs TRBV19 and TRBJ2-5; weak D call: TRBD2 (5 bases). The CDR3 spans 14 residues. V dropped 3 bases and J dropped 0 bases, with 8 bases sitting between them. Germline V gene data show CDR1 as LNHDA and CDR2 as SQIVND (reference sequence). This CDR3 is CASSIGADQETQYF. CDR3 nucleotide sequence: TGTGCCAGTAGTATCGGAGCGGACCAAGAGACCCAGTACTTC.

This chain uses TRBV28 with TRBJ2-1; TRBD1 is a possible D gene (5 bases). V lost 2 bases and J 4 bases, leaving 9 bases between the germline ends. Per germline, CDR1 MDHEN and CDR2 SYDVKM. The CDR3 consists of 14 residues. The CDR3 spells CASSLRGTYNEQFF. The CDR3 nucleotides are TGTGCCAGCAGTTTAAGGGGTACTTACAATGAGCAGTTCTTC.